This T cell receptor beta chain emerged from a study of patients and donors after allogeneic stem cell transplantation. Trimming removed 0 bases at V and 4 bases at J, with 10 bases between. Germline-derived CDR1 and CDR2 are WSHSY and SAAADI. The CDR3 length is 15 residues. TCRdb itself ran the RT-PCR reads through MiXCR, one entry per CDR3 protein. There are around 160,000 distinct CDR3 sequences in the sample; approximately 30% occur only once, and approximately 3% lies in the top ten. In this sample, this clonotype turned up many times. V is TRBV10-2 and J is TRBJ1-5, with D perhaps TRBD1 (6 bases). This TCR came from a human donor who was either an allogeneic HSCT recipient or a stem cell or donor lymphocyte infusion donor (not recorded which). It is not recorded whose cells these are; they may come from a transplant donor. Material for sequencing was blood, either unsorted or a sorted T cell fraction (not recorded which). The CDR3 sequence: CASSESGGRNQPQHF. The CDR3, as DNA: TGCGCCAGCAGTGAGTCAGGGGGTCGGAATCAGCCCCAGCATTTT.